This T cell receptor beta chain comes out of a study of cytomegalovirus exposure and HLA in healthy donors. Overall study findings and caveats: It was taken for granted in presence/absence analyses that sequencing depth across donors was roughly uniform.

This clone has only a few counts. Its cognate antigen is unknown. V lost 0 bases, J lost 7 bases, and 10 bases stayed unmatched. Germline CDR1 reads LGHNA; CDR2 reads YSLEER. The CDR3 has 16 amino acids. It was with 60 Vbeta and 13 Jbeta primers that the PCR ran. Profiled with immunoSEQ multiplex PCR; TCRdb holds only in-frame clones, not every one. Here the sample spans 90,000 or so clones, 60% to 85% being singletons. The sequenced sample consisted of PBMCs. The rearrangement uses TRBV4-3 and TRBJ1-2, with TRBD1 matching over 8 bases. This TCR came from a boy aged 5-17 years in good health and CMV-seronegative. CDR3 bases: TGCGCCAGCAGCCAAGATAGGACAGGGCGGCCCGGTGGCTACACCTTC. Translated: CASSQDRTGRPGGYTF.